The TCR beta chain under discussion was sequenced for a study of shared clonotypes between healthy human individuals. The protocol was immunoSEQ multiplex PCR, while the TCRdb copy is restricted to in-frame clones and leaves out a portion. In the table there are more than 2 million clones, approximately 94% of which are singletons. The CDR3 runs to 16 residues. Trimming took 3 bases from V and 5 from J; bases not matched to a gene: 8. CDR1 is MNHEY, CDR2 SVGAGI, per germline. Naive CD8 cells were CD45RO-negative, positively selected for CCR7, excluding terminally differentiated effector memory CD45RA+ cells.

The sequenced material came from naive CD8+ T cells sorted from blood. The V call is TRBV6-5, the J call TRBJ2-7; TRBD1 matches 12 bases. The sequence was obtained from a man younger than 35 in good health. CDR3 sequence: CASSYRWDRGRNEQYF. In nucleotides, the CDR3 is TGTGCCAGCAGTTATAGGTGGGACAGGGGGCGCAACGAGCAGTACTTC.